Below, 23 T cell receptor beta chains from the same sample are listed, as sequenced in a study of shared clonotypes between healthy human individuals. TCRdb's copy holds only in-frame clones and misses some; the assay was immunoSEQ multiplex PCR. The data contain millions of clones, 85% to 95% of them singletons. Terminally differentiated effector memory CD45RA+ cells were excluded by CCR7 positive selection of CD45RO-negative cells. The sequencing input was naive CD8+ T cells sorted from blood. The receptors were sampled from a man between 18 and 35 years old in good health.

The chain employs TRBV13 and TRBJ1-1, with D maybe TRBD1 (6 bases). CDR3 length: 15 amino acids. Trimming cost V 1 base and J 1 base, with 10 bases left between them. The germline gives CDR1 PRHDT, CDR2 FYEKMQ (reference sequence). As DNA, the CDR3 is TGTGCCAGCAGCTTAGAAGGGGGAACGAACACTGAAGCTTTCTTT. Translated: CASSLEGGTNTEAFF.

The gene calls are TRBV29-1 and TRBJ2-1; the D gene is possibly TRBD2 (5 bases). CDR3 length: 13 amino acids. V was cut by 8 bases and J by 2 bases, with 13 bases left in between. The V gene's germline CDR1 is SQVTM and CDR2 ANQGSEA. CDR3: CSTAAGTYNEQFF. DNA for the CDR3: TGCAGCACTGCAGCCGGGACCTACAATGAGCAGTTCTTC.

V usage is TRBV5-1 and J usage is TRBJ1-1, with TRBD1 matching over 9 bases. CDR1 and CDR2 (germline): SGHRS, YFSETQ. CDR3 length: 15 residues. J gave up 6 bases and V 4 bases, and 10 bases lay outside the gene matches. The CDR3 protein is CASSPTGGAYSEAFF. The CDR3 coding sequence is TGCGCCAGCAGCCCCACAGGGGGCGCTTACTCTGAAGCTTTCTTT.

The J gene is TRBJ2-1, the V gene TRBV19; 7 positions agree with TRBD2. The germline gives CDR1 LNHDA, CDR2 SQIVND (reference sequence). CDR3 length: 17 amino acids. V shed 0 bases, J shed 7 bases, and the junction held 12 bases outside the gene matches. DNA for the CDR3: TGTGCCAGTAGTATAGATAGGACCGGGGCGCGGGGGAATGAGCAGTTCTTC. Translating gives CASSIDRTGARGNEQFF.

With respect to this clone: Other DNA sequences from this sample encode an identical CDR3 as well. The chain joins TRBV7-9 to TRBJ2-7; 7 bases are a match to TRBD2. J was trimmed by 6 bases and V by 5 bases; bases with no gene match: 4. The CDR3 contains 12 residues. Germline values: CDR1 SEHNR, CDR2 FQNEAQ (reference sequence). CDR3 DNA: TGTGCCAGCAGCCCTACGGGAGGCGAGCAGTACTTC. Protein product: CASSPTGGEQYF.

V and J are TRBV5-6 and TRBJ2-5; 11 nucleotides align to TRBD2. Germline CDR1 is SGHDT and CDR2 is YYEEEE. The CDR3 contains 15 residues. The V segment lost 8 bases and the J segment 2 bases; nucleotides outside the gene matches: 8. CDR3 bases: TGTGCCAGTCAGTCGGGACTAGCGGAACAAGAGACCCAGTACTTC. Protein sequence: CASQSGLAEQETQYF.

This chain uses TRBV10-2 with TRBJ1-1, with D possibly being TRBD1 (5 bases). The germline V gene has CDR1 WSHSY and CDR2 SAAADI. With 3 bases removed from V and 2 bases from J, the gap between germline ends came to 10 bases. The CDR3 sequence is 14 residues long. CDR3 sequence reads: CASSESGANTEAFF. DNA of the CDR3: TGCGCCAGCAGTGAATCCGGGGCCAACACTGAAGCTTTCTTT.

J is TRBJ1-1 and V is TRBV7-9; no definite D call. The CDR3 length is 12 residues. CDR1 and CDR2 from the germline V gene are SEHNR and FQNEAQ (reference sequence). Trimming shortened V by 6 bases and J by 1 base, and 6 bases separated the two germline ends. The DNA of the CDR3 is TGTGCCAGCAGTCAACAGAACACTGAAGCTTTCTTT. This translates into CASSQQNTEAFF.

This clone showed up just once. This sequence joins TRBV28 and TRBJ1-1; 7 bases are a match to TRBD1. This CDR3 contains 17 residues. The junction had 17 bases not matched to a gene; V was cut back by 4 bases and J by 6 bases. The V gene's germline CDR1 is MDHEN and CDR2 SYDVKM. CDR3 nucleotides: TGTGCCAGCAGTTCGGAGACCACAGGGGTTGTGGGTCCTGAAGCTTTCTTT. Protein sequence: CASSSETTGVVGPEAFF.

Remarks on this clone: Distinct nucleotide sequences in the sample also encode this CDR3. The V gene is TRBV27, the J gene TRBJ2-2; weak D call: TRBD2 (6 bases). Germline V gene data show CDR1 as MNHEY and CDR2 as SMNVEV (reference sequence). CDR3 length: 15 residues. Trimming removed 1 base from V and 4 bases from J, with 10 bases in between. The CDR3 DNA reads TGTGCCAGCAGTTTATTCGGGGGTTCCACCGGGGAGCTGTTTTTT. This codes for CASSLFGGSTGELFF.

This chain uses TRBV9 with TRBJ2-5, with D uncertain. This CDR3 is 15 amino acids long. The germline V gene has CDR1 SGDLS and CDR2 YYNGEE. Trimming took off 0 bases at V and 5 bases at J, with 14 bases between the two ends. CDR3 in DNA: TGTGCCAGCAGCGTAGAAGGGCAGGAGCAGGAGACCCAGTACTTC. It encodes CASSVEGQEQETQYF.

CDR3 region: CASSRSGGAYNEQFF. DNA of the CDR3: TGTGCCAGCAGTCGGAGCGGGGGGGCCTACAATGAGCAGTTCTTC. The rearrangement links TRBV9 to TRBJ2-1, with 10 bases that match TRBD2. CDR1 and CDR2 from the germline V gene are SGDLS and YYNGEE. CDR3 length: 15 residues. Trimming took 5 bases from V and 2 from J; bases not matched to a gene: 4.

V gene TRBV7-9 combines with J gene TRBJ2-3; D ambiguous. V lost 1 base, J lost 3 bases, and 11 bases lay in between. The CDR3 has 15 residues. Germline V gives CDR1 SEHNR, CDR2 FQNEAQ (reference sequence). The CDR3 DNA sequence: TGTGCCAGCAGCTTAGGTGTGTCCAGGACAGATACGCAGTATTTT. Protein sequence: CASSLGVSRTDTQYF.

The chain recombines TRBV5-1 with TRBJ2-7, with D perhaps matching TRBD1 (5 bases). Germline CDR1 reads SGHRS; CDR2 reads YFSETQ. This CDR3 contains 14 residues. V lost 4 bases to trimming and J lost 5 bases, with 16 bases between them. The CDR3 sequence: CASSGSSWGDEQYF. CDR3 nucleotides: TGCGCCAGCAGCGGTTCGTCCTGGGGCGACGAGCAGTACTTC.

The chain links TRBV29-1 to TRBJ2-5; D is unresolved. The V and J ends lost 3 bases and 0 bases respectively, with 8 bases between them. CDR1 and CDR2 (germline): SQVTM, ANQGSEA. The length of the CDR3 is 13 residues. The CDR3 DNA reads TGCAGCGTTGACCAAGGGTACCAAGAGACCCAGTACTTC. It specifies CSVDQGYQETQYF.

The CDR3 sequence: CASSYSFGTVVYGYTF. CDR3 bases: TGTGCCAGCAGTTACTCGTTCGGGACAGTAGTCTATGGCTACACCTTC. The chain combines TRBV6-5 with TRBJ1-2, with 7 positions matching TRBD1. Germline CDR1 MNHEY, CDR2 SVGAGI. CDR3 length: 16 amino acids. Germline trimming cut 0 bases from V and 4 bases from J; bases unmatched to any gene: 8.

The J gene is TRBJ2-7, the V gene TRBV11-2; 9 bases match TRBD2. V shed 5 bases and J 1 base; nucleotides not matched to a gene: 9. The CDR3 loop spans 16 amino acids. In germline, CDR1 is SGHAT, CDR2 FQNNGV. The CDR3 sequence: CASSPEASGGSYEQYF. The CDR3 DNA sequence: TGTGCCAGCAGCCCAGAGGCGAGCGGGGGGTCCTACGAGCAGTACTTC.

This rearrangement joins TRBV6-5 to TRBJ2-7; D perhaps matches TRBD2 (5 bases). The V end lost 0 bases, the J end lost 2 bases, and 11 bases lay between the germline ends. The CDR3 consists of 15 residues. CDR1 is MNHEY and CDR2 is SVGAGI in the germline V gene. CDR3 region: CASSYSTDGTYEQYF. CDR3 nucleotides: TGTGCCAGCAGTTACTCGACGGACGGGACCTACGAGCAGTACTTC.

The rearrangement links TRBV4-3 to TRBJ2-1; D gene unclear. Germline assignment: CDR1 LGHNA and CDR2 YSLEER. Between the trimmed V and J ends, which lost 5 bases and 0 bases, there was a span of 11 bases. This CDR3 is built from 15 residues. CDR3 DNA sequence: TGCGCCAGCAGCTCCTTGCCCAGCTCCTACAATGAGCAGTTCTTC. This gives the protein CASSSLPSSYNEQFF.

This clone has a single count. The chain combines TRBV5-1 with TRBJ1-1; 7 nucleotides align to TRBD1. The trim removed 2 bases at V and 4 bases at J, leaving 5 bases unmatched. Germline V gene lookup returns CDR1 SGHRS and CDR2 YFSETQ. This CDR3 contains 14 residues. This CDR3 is CASSFRGRVTEAFF. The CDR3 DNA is TGCGCCAGCAGCTTTAGGGGGCGGGTCACTGAAGCTTTCTTT.

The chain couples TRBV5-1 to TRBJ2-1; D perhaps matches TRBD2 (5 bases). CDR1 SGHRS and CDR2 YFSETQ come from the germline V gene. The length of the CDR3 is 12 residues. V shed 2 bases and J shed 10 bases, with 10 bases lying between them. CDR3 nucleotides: TGCGCCAGCAGCTTTCTTTCTAGCGAGCAGTTCTTC. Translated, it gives CASSFLSSEQFF. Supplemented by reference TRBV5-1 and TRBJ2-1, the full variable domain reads KAGVTQTPRYLIKTRGQQVTLSCSPISGHRSVSWYQQTPGQGLQFLFEYFSETQRNKGNFPGRFSGRQFSNSRSEMNVSTLELGDSALYLCASSFLSSEQFFGPGTRLTVL.

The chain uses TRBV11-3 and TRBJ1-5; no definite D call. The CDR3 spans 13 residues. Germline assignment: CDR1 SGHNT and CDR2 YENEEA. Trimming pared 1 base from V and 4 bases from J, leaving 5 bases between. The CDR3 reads CASSLADNQPQHF. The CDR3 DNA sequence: TGTGCCAGCAGCTTAGCAGATAATCAGCCCCAGCATTTT. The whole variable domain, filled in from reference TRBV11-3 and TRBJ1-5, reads EAGVVQSPRYKIIEKKQPVAFWCNPISGHNTLYWYLQNLGQGPELLIRYENEEAVDDSQLPKDRFSAERLKGVDSTLKIQPAELGDSAVYLCASSLADNQPQHFGDGTRLSIL.

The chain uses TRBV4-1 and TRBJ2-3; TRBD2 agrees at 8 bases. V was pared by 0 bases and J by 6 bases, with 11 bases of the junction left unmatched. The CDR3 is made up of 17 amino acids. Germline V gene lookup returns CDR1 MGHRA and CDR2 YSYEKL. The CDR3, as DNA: TGCGCCAGCAGCCAAGAGGTAGTGGCGGGAGGAAAGGATACGCAGTATTTT. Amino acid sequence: CASSQEVVAGGKDTQYF.